Shown below are 15 T cell receptor beta chains from a single sample sequenced in a study of graft-versus-host responses after intestinal transplantation. The repertoire was sequenced with immunoSEQ multiplex PCR; TCRdb's copy has only in-frame clones and lacks some. The sample consists of about 93,000 clones, 85% to 95% of them appearing once. These receptors' antigens are unknown. Here the sequenced sample was unstimulated CD8+ T cells sorted from spleen or lymph node cells, taken before intestinal transplant. Receptor source: a human donor who received an intestinal transplant.

The chain employs TRBV5-1 and TRBJ2-7; D is possibly TRBD1 (6 bases). The CDR3 is 13 residues long. V was cut by 4 bases and J by 1 base, with 9 bases left in between. Germline loops: CDR1 SGHRS, CDR2 YFSETQ. CDR3 DNA sequence: TGCGCCAGCAGCGTGGGACATTCCTACGAGCAGTACTTC. Encoded protein: CASSVGHSYEQYF.

V and J are TRBV13 and TRBJ2-7; 12 bases fit TRBD2. CDR1 is PRHDT, CDR2 FYEKMQ, per germline (reference sequence). J was trimmed by 2 bases and V by 5 bases; bases with no gene match: 16. The CDR3 is 19 residues long. This chain's CDR3 is CASSPSQGGTSGQTYEQYF. Written as DNA, the CDR3 is TGTGCCAGCAGCCCCTCCCAGGGGGGGACTAGCGGGCAGACCTACGAGCAGTACTTC.

The chain recombines TRBV6-6 with TRBJ2-7; 9 bases line up with TRBD1. CDR1 is MNHNY, CDR2 SVGAGI, per germline (reference sequence). The trim removed 4 bases at V and 5 bases at J, leaving 9 bases unmatched. The CDR3 loop spans 15 amino acids. The CDR3 is CASSSAGTGLDEQYF. The DNA for the CDR3 is TGTGCCAGCAGTTCCGCCGGGACAGGGCTTGACGAGCAGTACTTC.

The chain links TRBV9 to TRBJ2-1, with 8 bases identical to TRBD2. CDR3 length: 18 amino acids. Germline CDR1 and CDR2: SGDLS and YYNGEE. V trimming: 0 bases; J trimming: 1 base; junction bases outside the gene matches: 9. The CDR3 protein is CASSVVGSGSWSYNEQFF. CDR3 sequence (DNA): TGTGCCAGCAGCGTAGTTGGGAGCGGGAGTTGGTCCTACAATGAGCAGTTCTTC.

The CDR3, as DNA: TGCGCCAGCAGCTTGGCGGGAGACGGTGAGCAGTTCTTC. Its protein product is CASSLAGDGEQFF. V and J are TRBV5-1 and TRBJ2-1; D might be TRBD2 (6 bases). V lost 0 bases and J 9 bases, leaving 10 bases between the germline ends. CDR1 is SGHRS, CDR2 YFSETQ, per germline. There are 13 residues in the CDR3.

This sequence joins TRBV4-2 and TRBJ2-3; TRBD2 matches 7 bases. Germline V lookup: CDR1 LGHNA, CDR2 YNFKEQ. The CDR3 runs 16 residues. Trimming at V came to 0 bases and at J to 5 bases, leaving 8 bases not matched to a gene. CDR3 coding DNA: TGTGCCAGCAGCCAAGACGGACTAGGCAACGGAGATACGCAGTATTTT. Translating it yields CASSQDGLGNGDTQYF.

V and J are TRBV4-1 and TRBJ1-1; D possibly corresponds to TRBD1 (5 bases). The CDR3 runs 15 residues. Trimming removed 2 bases from V and 2 bases from J, with 12 bases in between. Germline assignment: CDR1 MGHRA and CDR2 YSYEKL. The CDR3 here is CASSQSAGTNTEAFF. The CDR3, as DNA: TGCGCCAGCAGCCAATCCGCGGGGACCAACACTGAAGCTTTCTTT.

This chain joins TRBV4-2 and TRBJ2-3; TRBD2 aligns across 8 bases. Germline CDR1 LGHNA, CDR2 YNFKEQ. The CDR3 is 15 amino acids. V was clipped by 0 bases and J by 4 bases; unmatched bases: 3. The CDR3 bases are TGTGCCAGCAGCCAAGAAAGCGGGAGCCCAGATACGCAGTATTTT. Amino acid sequence: CASSQESGSPDTQYF.

J is TRBJ1-1 and V is TRBV2, with D possibly TRBD1 on 6 matching bases. The CDR3 contains 17 residues. Germline values: CDR1 SNHLY, CDR2 FYNNEI. Trimming took 2 bases from V and 0 from J, leaving 16 bases between them. The CDR3 bases are TGTGCCAGCAGTGAAAGAATCGTGCAGGGGTTGAACACTGAAGCTTTCTTT. Protein sequence: CASSERIVQGLNTEAFF. The variable domain in full, with the rest retrieved from reference TRBV2 and TRBJ1-1, is EPEVTQTPSHQVTQMGQEVILRCVPISNHLYFYWYRQILGQKVEFLVSFYNNEISEKSEIFDDQFSVERPDGSNFTLKIRSTKLEDSAMYFCASSERIVQGLNTEAFFGQGTRLTVV.

The J gene is TRBJ1-1, the V gene TRBV9; 9 bases fit TRBD1. Germline assignment: CDR1 SGDLS and CDR2 YYNGEE. With 0 bases clipped from V and 5 bases from J, the junction kept 8 bases outside the gene matches. The CDR3 covers 16 residues. Here the CDR3 DNA reads TGTGCCAGCAGCGTAGATAGCGGACAGGGGACAACTGAAGCTTTCTTT. Its translation is CASSVDSGQGTTEAFF. Based on the CDR3 plus reference TRBV9 and TRBJ1-1, the full variable domain is DSGVTQTPKHLITATGQRVTLRCSPRSGDLSVYWYQQSLDQGLQFLIQYYNGEERAKGNILERFSAQQFPDLHSELNLSSLELGDSALYFCASSVDSGQGTTEAFFGQGTRLTVV.

This chain connects TRBV4-1 to TRBJ2-1, with a tentative D call TRBD1 (5 bases). Germline assignment: CDR1 MGHRA and CDR2 YSYEKL. The V gene lost 2 bases and the J gene lost 2 bases, with 7 bases spanning the gap. CDR3 length equals 14 residues. CDR3 residues: CASSQQGAYNEQFF. DNA of the CDR3: TGCGCCAGCAGCCAACAGGGTGCCTACAATGAGCAGTTCTTC.

The chain uses TRBV11-2 and TRBJ2-3, with 10 bases aligning to TRBD2. V lost 4 bases to trimming and J lost 2 bases; unmatched junction nucleotides: 9. Germline CDR1 is SGHAT and CDR2 is FQNNGV. The length of the CDR3 is 17 residues. CDR3 sequence (DNA): TGTGCCAGCAGCTCAACGTATCTAGCGGGGGACACAGATACGCAGTATTTT. Protein: CASSSTYLAGDTDTQYF.

In the case of this clone: Different DNA sequences within this sample yield the same CDR3. The rearrangement uses TRBV27 and TRBJ2-1, with TRBD2 matching 10 bases. Unmatched junction bases numbered 4, after V lost 5 bases and J lost 6 bases. The CDR3 is 14 amino acids. Germline V gene data show CDR1 as MNHEY and CDR2 as SMNVEV (reference sequence). CDR3 bases: TGTGCCAGCAGTCCTCGGACTAGCGGCAATGAGCAGTTCTTC. Translation gives CASSPRTSGNEQFF.

The chain carries TRBV9 and TRBJ2-3, with TRBD2 identical over 7 bases. Trimming cost V 4 bases and J 2 bases; bases outside gene matches: 7. The CDR3 spans 15 residues. The germline V gene has CDR1 SGDLS and CDR2 YYNGEE. The CDR3 spells CASSSGGTYTDTQYF. The CDR3 bases are TGTGCCAGCAGCTCCGGGGGGACCTACACAGATACGCAGTATTTT.

This clone came up once. The J gene is TRBJ2-7, the V gene TRBV4-1; perhaps TRBD1 as D (5 bases). V lost 0 bases and J 5 bases, leaving 14 bases between the germline ends. The length of the CDR3 is 15 residues. CDR1 MGHRA and CDR2 YSYEKL come from the germline V gene. The CDR3, as DNA: TGCGCCAGCAGCCAAGAGATCCAGGGTAGGGACGAGCAGTACTTC. It codes for CASSQEIQGRDEQYF.